This TCR beta chain was documented in a study of T cells in Graves' hyperthyroidism and ophthalmopathy. Amplified TCR beta CDR3 regions derived from RNA transcripts. The HTBI set primed first-round TCR CDR3 RT-PCR. TCRdb re-called the multiplex PCR reads through MiXCR, storing one row per CDR3 protein. The sample consists of about 720,000 distinct CDR3 sequences, about 17% of them appearing once. The CDR3 length is 16 residues. The J segment lost 0 bases and the V segment lost 4 bases, leaving 7 bases of the junction unmatched. Per germline, CDR1 SGHRS and CDR2 YFSETQ. The sample consisted of blood. The chain joins TRBV5-1 to TRBJ2-1; 7 bases fit TRBD2. This receptor was obtained from a man aged 18 to 29 with Graves' hyperthyroidism. Here the CDR3 reads CASSPGDYSSYNEQFF. CDR3 nucleotides: TGCGCCAGCAGCCCTGGGGACTATAGCTCCTACAATGAGCAGTTCTTC.